The 8 T cell receptor beta chains below all came from one sample that was sequenced in a study of blood T cell repertoires in COVID-19 (dated by TCRdb to 2020 to 2022). Libraries were made using the immunoSEQ multiplex PCR assay. TCRdb retrieved this table from immuneACCESS and kept in-frame rearrangements only. Not all clones are present; in checked studies, unresolved V genes account for under half, and no reason is known for the remainder. The sample profile shows 90,000 to 150,000 clones; approximately 90% of them were found once. The ten largest clones represent roughly 8% of the sample. Material: peripheral blood. All receptors derive from a human donor in a cohort sampled during active COVID-19.

The CDR3 is CASSQDTGDQPQHF. CDR3 in DNA: TGTGCCAGCAGCCAAGATACAGGGGATCAGCCCCAGCATTTT. The rearrangement joins TRBV4-2 to TRBJ1-5, with 7 bases lining up with TRBD1. Germline V gene lookup returns CDR1 LGHNA and CDR2 YNFKEQ. The CDR3 runs to 14 residues. V shed 0 bases and J 5 bases; nucleotides not matched to a gene: 1.

This CDR3 reads CASSYGRVSPLHF. CDR3 bases: TGTGCCAGCAGTTACGGGAGGGTTTCACCCCTCCACTTT. The chain combines TRBV6-5 with TRBJ1-6; D uncertain. Trimming took off 2 bases at V and 9 bases at J, with 8 bases between the two ends. In germline, CDR1 is MNHEY, CDR2 SVGAGI. The CDR3 length is 13 residues.

The chain has TRBV7-7 and TRBJ2-3; possible D gene TRBD2, 5 bases. CDR3 size: 16 residues. With 5 bases removed from V and 0 bases from J, the gap between germline ends came to 15 bases. Germline lookup yields CDR1 SSHAT and CDR2 FNYEAQ (reference sequence). CDR3 DNA sequence: TGTGCCAGCAGCCGTGGGAGCGAACGTAGCACAGATACGCAGTATTTT. Its protein is CASSRGSERSTDTQYF.

The chain is built from TRBV7-2 and TRBJ2-5; 8 nucleotides align to TRBD2. CDR1 SGHTA and CDR2 FQGNSA come from the germline V gene. This CDR3 has 15 residues. V dropped 0 bases and J dropped 3; count of bases not matched to a gene: 3. The DNA for the CDR3 is TGTGCCAGCAGCTTAGCGCGTAGCGGGAAAGAGACCCAGTACTTC. It is translated as CASSLARSGKETQYF. Full variable domain (remainder filled in from reference TRBV7-2 and TRBJ2-5): GAGVSQSPSNKVTEKGKDVELRCDPISGHTALYWYRQSLGQGLEFLIYFQGNSAPDKSGLPSDRFSAERTGGSVSTLTIQRTQQEDSAVYLCASSLARSGKETQYFGPGTRLLVL.

This chain connects TRBV18 to TRBJ2-3; TRBD2 might be the D (6 bases). V was cut by 2 bases and J by 7 bases, with 13 bases left in between. The CDR3 runs to 14 residues. Germline V lookup: CDR1 KGHSH, CDR2 LQKENI. The CDR3 loop is CASSPGSEGNTQYF. CDR3 DNA sequence: TGTGCCAGCTCACCAGGATCGGAGGGGAATACGCAGTATTTT.

This clone is a singleton in its sample. The chain uses TRBV24-1 and TRBJ2-3; 10 nucleotides align to TRBD2. Germline lookup yields CDR1 KGHDR and CDR2 SFDVKD. Germline trimming cut 3 bases from V and 2 bases from J; bases unmatched to any gene: 7. The CDR3 contains 17 residues. The CDR3 sequence is CATSDIGAGGITDTQYF. The CDR3 nucleotides read TGTGCCACCAGTGATATAGGAGCGGGAGGGATCACAGATACGCAGTATTTT.

V gene TRBV19 combines with J gene TRBJ2-7, with a possible D match to TRBD1 (6 bases). CDR1 LNHDA and CDR2 SQIVND come from the germline V gene (reference sequence). Trimming pared 5 bases from V and 2 bases from J, leaving 16 bases between. The CDR3 is made up of 15 amino acids. CDR3 sequence: CASSPRDRSAYEQYF. The DNA of the CDR3 is TGTGCCAGTAGTCCCCGAGACAGGTCCGCCTACGAGCAGTACTTC.

In its sample, this clone was seen once. The genes are TRBV19 and TRBJ1-6, with 10 bases lining up with TRBD1. Germline CDR1 LNHDA, CDR2 SQIVND (reference sequence). With V trimmed by 6 bases and J by 6 bases, 8 bases remained unmatched. The CDR3 extends over 16 amino acids. The CDR3 region has the DNA TGTGCCAGTAGACTCCGTGGGGACAGGGGTAATTCACCCCTCCACTTT. Its translation is CASRLRGDRGNSPLHF.